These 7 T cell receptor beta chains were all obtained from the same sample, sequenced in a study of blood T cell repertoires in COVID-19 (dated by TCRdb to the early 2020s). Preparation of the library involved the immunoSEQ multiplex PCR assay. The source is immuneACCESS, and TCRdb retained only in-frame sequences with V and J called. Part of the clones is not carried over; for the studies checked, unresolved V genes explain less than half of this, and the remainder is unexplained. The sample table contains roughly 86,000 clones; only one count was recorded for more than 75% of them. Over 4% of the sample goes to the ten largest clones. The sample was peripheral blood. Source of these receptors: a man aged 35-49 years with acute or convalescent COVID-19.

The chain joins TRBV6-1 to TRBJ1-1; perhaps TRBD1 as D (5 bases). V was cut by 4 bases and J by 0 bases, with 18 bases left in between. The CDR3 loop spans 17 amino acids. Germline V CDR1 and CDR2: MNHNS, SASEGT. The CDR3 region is CASSVKGLGWLNTEAFF. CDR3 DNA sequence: TGTGCCAGCAGTGTCAAGGGGTTGGGGTGGTTGAACACTGAAGCTTTCTTT.

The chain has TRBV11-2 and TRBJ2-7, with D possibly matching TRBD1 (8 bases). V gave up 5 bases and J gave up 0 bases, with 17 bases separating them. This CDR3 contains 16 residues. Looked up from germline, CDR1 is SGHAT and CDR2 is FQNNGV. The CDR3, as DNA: TGTGCCAGCAGCATCCTACAGGGGGGGAGCTCCTACGAGCAGTACTTC. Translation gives CASSILQGGSSYEQYF.

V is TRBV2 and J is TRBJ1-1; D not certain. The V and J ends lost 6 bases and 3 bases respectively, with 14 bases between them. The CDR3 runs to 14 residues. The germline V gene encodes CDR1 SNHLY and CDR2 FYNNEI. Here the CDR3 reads CASSRDFADTEAFF. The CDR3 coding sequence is TGTGCCAGCAGCCGGGATTTTGCGGACACTGAAGCTTTCTTT.

CDR3 coding DNA: TGTGCCAGTAGTATGAGGCTAGCGGGGGTAGGGGAGACCCAGTACTTC. This sequence encodes CASSMRLAGVGETQYF. The chain uses TRBV19 and TRBJ2-5; 10 bases align to TRBD2. The junction had 9 bases not matched to a gene; V was cut back by 3 bases and J by 5 bases. The CDR3 consists of 16 residues. Germline V gene sequence: CDR1 LNHDA, CDR2 SQIVND (reference sequence).

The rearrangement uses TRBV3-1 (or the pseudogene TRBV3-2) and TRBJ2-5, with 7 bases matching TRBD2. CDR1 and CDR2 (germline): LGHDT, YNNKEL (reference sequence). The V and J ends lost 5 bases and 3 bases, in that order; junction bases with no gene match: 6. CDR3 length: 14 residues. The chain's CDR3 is CASSTGGTKETQYF. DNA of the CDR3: TGTGCCAGCAGCACCGGGGGGACCAAAGAGACCCAGTACTTC.

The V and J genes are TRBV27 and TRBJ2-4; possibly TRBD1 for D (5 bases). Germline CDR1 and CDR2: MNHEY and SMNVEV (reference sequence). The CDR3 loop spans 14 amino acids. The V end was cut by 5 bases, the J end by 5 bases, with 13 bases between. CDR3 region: CASSLDSLENIQYF. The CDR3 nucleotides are TGTGCCAGCAGTCTAGACAGTCTCGAAAACATTCAGTACTTC.

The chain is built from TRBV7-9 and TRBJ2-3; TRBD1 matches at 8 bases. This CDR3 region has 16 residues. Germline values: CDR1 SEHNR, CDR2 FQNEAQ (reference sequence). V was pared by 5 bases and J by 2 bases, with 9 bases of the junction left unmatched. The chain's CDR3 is CASSIPTGAPTDTQYF. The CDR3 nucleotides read TGTGCCAGCAGCATACCGACAGGGGCCCCCACAGATACGCAGTATTTT.